The 32 T cell receptor beta chains reported below all come from one sample, sequenced in a study of CD8 T cells in Susac syndrome. RNA was extracted with the RNeasy kit, and a quantity of about 0.45 to 1 ug was reverse transcribed using random hexamers. TCRdb called the immunoSEQ multiplex PCR reads again in MiXCR, with one record for every CDR3 protein. This repertoire shows some 96,000 distinct CDR3 sequences, roughly 94% found once; its top ten account for roughly 0.3%. The sequenced sample consisted of CD4+ T cells from PBMCs. These receptor sequences come from a human donor with Susac syndrome.

The chain is built from TRBV13 and TRBJ2-1, with 9 positions matching TRBD2. With V trimmed by 4 bases and J by 0 bases, 10 bases remained unmatched. Germline CDR1 PRHDT, CDR2 FYEKMQ (reference sequence). The CDR3 spans 18 residues. The CDR3 protein is CASSSPTAGGPSYNEQFF. The CDR3 DNA sequence: TGTGCCAGCAGCTCCCCGACAGCGGGGGGCCCCTCCTACAATGAGCAGTTCTTC.

This chain links TRBV30 with TRBJ2-5, with TRBD1 matching 7 bases. V shed 1 base, J shed 2 bases, and the junction held 7 bases outside the gene matches. Per the germline V gene, CDR1 is GTSNPN and CDR2 is SVGIG (reference sequence). The CDR3 extends over 15 amino acids. CDR3 nucleotide sequence: TGTGCCTGGAGTGGCCCAGGGGGAAGGCAAGAGACCCAGTACTTC. It specifies CAWSGPGGRQETQYF.

V usage is TRBV7-6 and J usage is TRBJ2-1; D gene ambiguous. The ends were cut back, 4 bases at V and 2 bases at J, with 15 bases in the middle. Germline CDR1 is SGHVS and CDR2 is FNYEAQ. The length of the CDR3 is 16 residues. For the CDR3, the DNA is TGTGCCAGCAGCTCCCCCCACAAGAGAACCTACAATGAGCAGTTCTTC. Translated: CASSSPHKRTYNEQFF. Looking up the rest from reference TRBV7-6 and TRBJ2-1 gives the full variable domain: GAGVSQSPRYKVTKRGQDVALRCDPISGHVSLYWYRQALGQGPEFLTYFNYEAQQDKSGLPNDRFSAERPEGSISTLTIQRTEQRDSAMYRCASSSPHKRTYNEQFFGPGTRLTVL.

The chain combines TRBV5-1 with TRBJ1-3; weak D call: TRBD1 (6 bases). Trimming removed 1 base from V and 0 bases from J, with 11 bases in between. This CDR3 has 16 amino acids. The germline CDR1 and CDR2 sequences are SGHRS and YFSETQ. The DNA for the CDR3 is TGCGCCAGCAGCTTGTCGGGGGCCAGCTCTGGAAACACCATATATTTT. It yields the protein CASSLSGASSGNTIYF.

The rearrangement uses TRBV20-1 and TRBJ2-5; 7 nucleotides line up with TRBD2. This CDR3 region has 10 residues. From germline, CDR1 is DFQATT and CDR2 SNEGSKA (reference sequence). V shed 6 bases, J shed 5 bases, and the junction held 0 bases outside the gene matches. DNA for the CDR3: TGCAGTGCCGGGGGGGAGACCCAGTACTTC. Residues: CSAGGETQYF.

This chain joins TRBV20-1 and TRBJ1-5; no clear D. The germline V and J ends were trimmed by 0 bases and 6 bases, with 15 bases remaining between them. The CDR3 is 15 amino acids. From germline, CDR1 is DFQATT and CDR2 SNEGSKA (reference sequence). The CDR3 is CSARDLGKASQPQHF. CDR3 nucleotide sequence: TGCAGTGCTAGAGATCTCGGGAAAGCCAGTCAGCCCCAGCATTTT.

The chain joins TRBV9 to TRBJ2-7; D ambiguous. The V end lost 3 bases, the J end lost 5 bases, and 18 bases lay between the germline ends. This CDR3 has 15 amino acids. Germline V gives CDR1 SGDLS, CDR2 YYNGEE. Written as DNA, the CDR3 is TGTGCCAGCAGCGCCGCCCACGCCACGAGAGACGAGCAGTACTTC. Its translation is CASSAAHATRDEQYF.

The rearrangement links TRBV6-5 to TRBJ2-7, with D perhaps TRBD1 or TRBD2 (5 bases each). CDR3 length equals 13 residues. Per the germline V gene, CDR1 is MNHEY and CDR2 is SVGAGI. Trimming removed 6 bases from V and 12 bases from J, with 21 bases in between. The CDR3 DNA reads TGTGCCAGCAGAGTACCTGGGGACCGCCGCTCGTACTTC. Residues: CASRVPGDRRSYF.

The chain employs TRBV30 and TRBJ1-3; 7 bases fit TRBD1. V dropped 4 bases and J dropped 0; count of bases not matched to a gene: 3. The germline CDR1 and CDR2 sequences are GTSNPN and SVGIG (reference sequence). The CDR3 has 14 amino acids. CDR3 loop: CAWTRTGSGNTIYF. The CDR3 region has the DNA TGTGCCTGGACTCGGACAGGCTCTGGAAACACCATATATTTT. The full variable domain, with the rest looked up from reference TRBV30 and TRBJ1-3, is SQTIHQWPATLVQPVGSPLSLECTVEGTSNPNLYWYRQAAGRGLQLLFYSVGIGQISSEVPQNLSASRPQDRQFILSSKKLLLSDSGFYLCAWTRTGSGNTIYFGEGSWLTVV.

V gene TRBV27 combines with J gene TRBJ2-1; 7 bases fit TRBD1. This CDR3 contains 16 residues. Germline trimming cut 1 base from V and 4 bases from J; bases unmatched to any gene: 7. Germline V gives CDR1 MNHEY, CDR2 SMNVEV (reference sequence). CDR3 DNA sequence: TGTGCCAGCAGTTTATGGCGACAGGGACCATACAATGAGCAGTTCTTC. Protein: CASSLWRQGPYNEQFF.

The chain employs TRBV12-3 or TRBV12-4 and TRBJ1-2; D remains ambiguous. V lost 7 bases and J 7 bases, leaving 13 bases between the germline ends. This CDR3 has 12 residues. DNA of the CDR3: TGTGCCAGCACCGTGGACCAGGTTGGCTACACCTTC. As protein: CASTVDQVGYTF.

This rearrangement joins TRBV5-1 to TRBJ2-7; 7 bases map to TRBD1. Germline V gene sequence: CDR1 SGHRS, CDR2 YFSETQ. The CDR3 extends over 13 amino acids. V dropped 3 bases and J dropped 3; count of bases not matched to a gene: 3. The CDR3 protein is CASSSGQYYEQYF. The DNA of the CDR3 is TGCGCCAGCAGCTCGGGACAGTACTACGAGCAGTACTTC.

J is TRBJ2-5 and V is TRBV15; TRBD1 matches 8 bases. V shed 4 bases and J 7 bases; nucleotides not matched to a gene: 11. This CDR3 comprises 15 residues. From germline, CDR1 is LNHNV and CDR2 YYDKDF (reference sequence). For the CDR3, the DNA is TGTGCCACCAGCAAGACAGGGGCCAGCGGCGGGACCCAGTACTTC. Its translation is CATSKTGASGGTQYF. Complete variable domain (other parts from reference TRBV15 and TRBJ2-5): DAMVIQNPRYQVTQFGKPVTLSCSQTLNHNVMYWYQQKSSQAPKLLFHYYDKDFNNEADTPDNFQSRRPNTSFCFLDIRSPGLGDTAMYLCATSKTGASGGTQYFGPGTRLLVL.

The rearrangement joins TRBV12-3 or TRBV12-4 to TRBJ2-1; 12 bases are a match to TRBD2. The ends lost 1 base at V and 7 bases at J; junction bases unmatched: 8. The CDR3 spans 17 residues. CDR3 bases: TGTGCCAGCAGTTTAGAAGGGGCTAGCGGGGGGGTGAATGAGCAGTTCTTC. Protein sequence: CASSLEGASGGVNEQFF.

The chain couples TRBV7-6 to TRBJ1-2, with D unclear. Germline V gives CDR1 SGHVS, CDR2 FNYEAQ. V gave up 5 bases and J gave up 0 bases, with 10 bases separating them. CDR3 size: 14 residues. CDR3 region: CASSPQGTNYGYTF. DNA for the CDR3: TGTGCCAGCAGCCCCCAAGGAACTAACTATGGCTACACCTTC.

The genes are TRBV3-1 and TRBJ1-1; perhaps TRBD1 as D (5 bases). Per germline, CDR1 LGHDT and CDR2 YNNKEL (reference sequence). The V end was cut by 1 base, the J end by 5 bases, with 14 bases between. The CDR3 has 15 residues. CDR3 amino acids: CASSQVAGVLTEAFF. The CDR3 bases are TGTGCCAGCAGCCAAGTTGCGGGGGTATTAACTGAAGCTTTCTTT.

The V and J genes are TRBV3-1 and TRBJ1-6; TRBD1 is a possible D gene (6 bases). This CDR3 is built from 14 residues. The germline V and J ends were trimmed by 3 bases and 9 bases, with 12 bases remaining between them. CDR1 and CDR2 from the germline V gene are LGHDT and YNNKEL (reference sequence). The CDR3 DNA reads TGTGCCAGCAGCCAGAACAGGGATACTTCACCCCTCCACTTT. It specifies CASSQNRDTSPLHF.

The chain joins TRBV28 to TRBJ1-5; D uncertain. This CDR3 contains 12 residues. The germline V and J ends were trimmed by 9 bases and 3 bases, with 9 bases remaining between them. Germline lookup yields CDR1 MDHEN and CDR2 SYDVKM. CDR3 nucleotides: TGTGCCAGTGTGACCAACAATCAGCCCCAGCATTTT. As protein: CASVTNNQPQHF.

The rearrangement links TRBV20-1 to TRBJ2-7; no firm D call. Germline CDR1 is DFQATT and CDR2 is SNEGSKA (reference sequence). The CDR3 totals 13 residues. V lost 4 bases and J lost 6, with 16 bases in between. Here the CDR3 DNA reads TGCAGTGCTAAATTGCCGACACACGGCGAGCAGTACTTC. This sequence encodes CSAKLPTHGEQYF.

For the CDR3, the DNA is TGCAGTGCTAGGGAACTCAGGGCCCCAAATCAGCCCCAGCATTTT. It codes for CSARELRAPNQPQHF. V gene TRBV20-1 combines with J gene TRBJ1-5, with D perhaps TRBD1 (5 bases). This CDR3 region has 15 residues. Germline CDR1 and CDR2: DFQATT and SNEGSKA (reference sequence). V was cut by 3 bases and J by 4 bases, with 16 bases left in between.

V usage is TRBV7-2 and J usage is TRBJ1-2, with TRBD1 matching 10 bases. There are 18 residues in the CDR3. Germline lookup yields CDR1 SGHTA and CDR2 FQGNSA. V lost 4 bases, J lost 2 bases, and 13 bases stayed unmatched. The CDR3 loop is CASSYLPGQGKDNYGYTF. The DNA for the CDR3 is TGTGCCAGCAGCTACCTACCGGGACAGGGGAAGGACAACTATGGCTACACCTTC. The full variable domain, its missing parts supplied by reference TRBV7-2 and TRBJ1-2, is GAGVSQSPSNKVTEKGKDVELRCDPISGHTALYWYRQSLGQGLEFLIYFQGNSAPDKSGLPSDRFSAERTGGSVSTLTIQRTQQEDSAVYLCASSYLPGQGKDNYGYTFGSGTRLTVV.

V usage is TRBV29-1 and J usage is TRBJ2-5, with D unresolved. The V gene lost 0 bases and the J gene lost 5 bases, with 13 bases spanning the gap. The V gene's germline CDR1 is SQVTM and CDR2 ANQGSEA. CDR3 length equals 14 residues. The CDR3 here is CSVEDLVAVETQYF. Here the CDR3 DNA reads TGCAGCGTTGAAGATCTCGTCGCGGTGGAGACCCAGTACTTC.

The chain combines TRBV7-2 with TRBJ2-7; D unclear. Trimming left V 5 bases short and J 3 bases short, with 5 bases between. The germline gives CDR1 SGHTA, CDR2 FQGNSA. This CDR3 contains 11 residues. The CDR3 nucleotides are TGTGCCAGCAGCAAACGCTACGAGCAGTACTTC. Its translation is CASSKRYEQYF. Together with reference TRBV7-2 and TRBJ2-7, the CDR3 gives the full variable domain: GAGVSQSPSNKVTEKGKDVELRCDPISGHTALYWYRQSLGQGLEFLIYFQGNSAPDKSGLPSDRFSAERTGGSVSTLTIQRTQQEDSAVYLCASSKRYEQYFGPGTRLTVT.

The rearrangement uses TRBV5-4 and TRBJ2-3; D possibly corresponds to TRBD1 (5 bases). Trimming removed 3 bases from V and 0 bases from J, with 8 bases in between. Germline V gene data show CDR1 as SGHNT and CDR2 as YYREEE (reference sequence). The CDR3 is 14 amino acids. DNA of the CDR3: TGTGCCAGCAGCTCCAGGGCTAGCACAGATACGCAGTATTTT. It yields the protein CASSSRASTDTQYF. Full variable domain (outside the CDR3, taken from reference TRBV5-4 and TRBJ2-3): ETGVTQSPTHLIKTRGQQVTLRCSSQSGHNTVSWYQQALGQGPQFIFQYYREEENGRGNFPPRFSGLQFPNYSSELNVNALELDDSALYLCASSSRASTDTQYFGPGTRLTVL.

The CDR3 nucleotides are TGCAGTGCTAGGACAGGGGATTATAGCAATCAGCCCCAGCATTTT. Its translation is CSARTGDYSNQPQHF. The chain has TRBV20-1 and TRBJ1-5; 8 bases agree with TRBD1. This CDR3 spans 15 amino acids. J was trimmed by 0 bases and V by 3 bases; bases with no gene match: 4. CDR1 is DFQATT, CDR2 SNEGSKA, per germline (reference sequence).

This chain joins TRBV5-4 and TRBJ2-1, with D possibly being TRBD1 (5 bases). This CDR3 is 14 amino acids long. Trimming took 0 bases from V and 7 from J, leaving 11 bases between them. Looked up from germline, CDR1 is SGHNT and CDR2 is YYREEE (reference sequence). The CDR3 loop is CASSLAQGTNEQFF. CDR3 in DNA: TGTGCCAGCAGCTTGGCCCAGGGAACAAATGAGCAGTTCTTC. Complete variable domain (other parts from reference TRBV5-4 and TRBJ2-1): ETGVTQSPTHLIKTRGQQVTLRCSSQSGHNTVSWYQQALGQGPQFIFQYYREEENGRGNFPPRFSGLQFPNYSSELNVNALELDDSALYLCASSLAQGTNEQFFGPGTRLTVL.

This chain joins TRBV5-1 and TRBJ2-5, with a weak D call TRBD1 (6 bases). CDR1 and CDR2 (germline): SGHRS, YFSETQ. With 3 bases removed from V and 1 base from J, the gap between germline ends came to 10 bases. The CDR3 covers 14 residues. This CDR3 reads CASSSQQGQETQYF. As DNA, the CDR3 is TGCGCCAGCAGCTCTCAACAGGGCCAAGAGACCCAGTACTTC.

The rearrangement joins TRBV15 to TRBJ2-1; 10 bases agree with TRBD1. CDR3 length equals 16 residues. With 5 bases clipped from V and 4 bases from J, the junction kept 8 bases outside the gene matches. The germline CDR1 and CDR2 sequences are LNHNV and YYDKDF (reference sequence). The CDR3, as DNA: TGTGCCACCAGCCCAAAAGGGGACAGGGGTTACAATGAGCAGTTCTTC. Translation: CATSPKGDRGYNEQFF.

V usage is TRBV5-1 and J usage is TRBJ2-5; 7 bases are a match to TRBD2. Per germline, CDR1 SGHRS and CDR2 YFSETQ. Losses at the gene ends were 1 base for V and 4 bases for J; bases not matched to a gene: 7. CDR3 length: 15 amino acids. The CDR3 is CASSLFGGNGETQYF. As DNA, the CDR3 is TGCGCCAGCAGCTTGTTCGGGGGGAACGGAGAGACCCAGTACTTC.

J is TRBJ2-2 and V is TRBV7-9; possibly TRBD2 for D (5 bases). This CDR3 spans 14 amino acids. V was cut by 5 bases and J by 1 base, with 8 bases left in between. CDR1 is SEHNR, CDR2 FQNEAQ, per germline (reference sequence). The CDR3 protein is CASSEGLNTGELFF. CDR3 in DNA: TGTGCCAGCAGCGAGGGCCTGAACACCGGGGAGCTGTTTTTT.

The J gene is TRBJ1-6, the V gene TRBV28, with TRBD1 as a possible D gene (5 bases). The CDR3 is 15 amino acids. Trimming stripped 5 bases from V and 8 bases from J, with 16 bases between. The germline V gene encodes CDR1 MDHEN and CDR2 SYDVKM. The CDR3 coding sequence is TGTGCCAGCAGTCGGACCGGGACGGAATATTCACCCCTCCACTTT. Encoded protein: CASSRTGTEYSPLHF.

This chain joins TRBV5-1 and TRBJ1-4; possible D gene TRBD1, 6 bases. The V end was cut by 4 bases, the J end by 8 bases, with 12 bases between. Looked up from germline, CDR1 is SGHRS and CDR2 is YFSETQ. This CDR3 is 13 amino acids long. CDR3 sequence reads: CASSRQVNEKLFF. DNA for the CDR3: TGCGCCAGCAGCCGACAGGTCAACGAAAAACTGTTTTTT.